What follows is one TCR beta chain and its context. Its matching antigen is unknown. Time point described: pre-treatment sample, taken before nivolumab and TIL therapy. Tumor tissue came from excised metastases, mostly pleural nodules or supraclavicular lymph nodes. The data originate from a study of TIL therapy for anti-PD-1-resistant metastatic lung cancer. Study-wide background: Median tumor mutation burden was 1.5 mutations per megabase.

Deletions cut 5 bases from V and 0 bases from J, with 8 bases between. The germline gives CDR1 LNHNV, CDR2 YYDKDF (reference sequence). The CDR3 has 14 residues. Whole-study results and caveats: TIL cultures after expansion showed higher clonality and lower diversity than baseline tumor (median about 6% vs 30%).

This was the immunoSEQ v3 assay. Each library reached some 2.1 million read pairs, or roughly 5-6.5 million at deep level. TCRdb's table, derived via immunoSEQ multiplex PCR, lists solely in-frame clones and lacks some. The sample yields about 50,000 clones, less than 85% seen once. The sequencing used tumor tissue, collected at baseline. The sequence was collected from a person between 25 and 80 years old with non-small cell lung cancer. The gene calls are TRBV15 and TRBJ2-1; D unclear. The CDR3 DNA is TGTGCCACCAGCCCCCAGAGCTCCTACAATGAGCAGTTCTTC. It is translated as CATSPQSSYNEQFF.